This T cell receptor (beta chain) was profiled in a study of CXCR3-negative and CXCR3-positive naive CD8 T cells. Study observations and caveats: Comparably high diversity marked both naive subsets, whereas memory CD8+ cells had much lower diversity. Naive cells that were CXCR3-positive had more hydrophobic TRB CDR3s (compared with CXCR3-negative naive cells).

With UMI labels, 5' RACE was used to prepare the TRB cDNA libraries. TCRdb re-analyzed the 5' RACE reads; it lists each CDR3 protein once, without DNA. Its table lists 130,000 to 150,000 distinct CDR3 sequences. A remark on this clonotype: Its cognate antigen is unknown.

Sequencing input: naive CXCR3+ CD8+ T cells from blood. Indicated subset: CD45RO-CCR7+CD27+CD95- naive CD8+ T cells expressing CXCR3 (TNR3+). This clonotype was obtained from a human donor in good health. Some clones in this sample may be carry-over from other donors' samples.

CDR3 protein: CSVEEASWQVF. The chain employs TRBV29-1 and TRBJ2-3. The V gene's germline CDR1 is SQVTM and CDR2 ANQGSEA. CDR3 length: 11 amino acids.